These 5 T cell receptor beta chains came from one sample sequenced in a study of CD8+CD57+ T cells in acquired aplastic anemia. Individuals selected for sequencing had exhibited CD8+CD57+ cell expansion on flow cytometry. The template for TCR beta VDJ and CDR3 sequence profiling was genomic DNA. TCRdb called the reads again in MiXCR, with one record for every CDR3 protein. Of some 200,000 distinct CDR3 sequences in the sample, around 49% were seen once. The sample comprised sorted CD4+, CD8+, or CD8+CD57+ T cells (not recorded which) from PBMCs. The receptors originated from a human donor with aplastic anemia.

This clonotype occurred many times. V usage is TRBV6-4 and J usage is TRBJ1-1, with 9 bases aligning to TRBD1. V shed 6 bases, J shed 4 bases, and the junction held 3 bases outside the gene matches. Looked up from germline, CDR1 is MRHNA and CDR2 is SNTAGT. The CDR3 loop spans 13 amino acids. The CDR3 DNA reads as TGTGCCAGCAGGGGGACAGGGATCACTGAAGCTTTCTTT. Its translation: CASRGTGITEAFF.

This clonotype showed up many times. The rearrangement uses TRBV30 and TRBJ1-6; TRBD1 might be the D (5 bases). The CDR3 runs to 16 residues. Germline V gene data show CDR1 as GTSNPN and CDR2 as SVGIG (reference sequence). V lost 3 bases and J lost 3, with 15 bases in between. The CDR3 DNA reads TGTGCCTGGAGCGTCAAGCAGGGAGTCTATAATTCACCCCTCCACTTT. Encoded protein: CAWSVKQGVYNSPLHF.

The chain joins TRBV19 to TRBJ1-4; 8 bases align to TRBD1. The CDR3 contains 16 residues. Germline trimming cut 0 bases from V and 5 bases from J; bases unmatched to any gene: 5. The germline V gene encodes CDR1 LNHDA and CDR2 SQIVND (reference sequence). The CDR3 reads CASSIESRGRNEKLFF. In DNA form, the CDR3 reads TGTGCCAGTAGTATAGAGTCCAGGGGGCGGAATGAAAAACTGTTTTTT.

The chain employs TRBV6-4 and TRBJ2-3, with D perhaps TRBD2 (7 bases). The CDR3 is made up of 14 amino acids. The germline V and J ends were trimmed by 3 bases and 3 bases, with 10 bases remaining between them. The V gene's germline CDR1 is MRHNA and CDR2 SNTAGT. The CDR3: CASSEGGGTDTQYF. The CDR3 bases are TGTGCCAGCAGTGAAGGGGGGGGGACAGATACGCAGTATTTT.

The chain uses TRBV7-2 and TRBJ1-1; D remains unclear. Per the germline V gene, CDR1 is SGHTA and CDR2 is FQGNSA. Trimming stripped 9 bases from V and 1 base from J, with 3 bases between. CDR3 length equals 10 residues. The CDR3 region has the DNA TGTGCCAGAGCGAACACTGAAGCTTTCTTT. Protein product: CARANTEAFF. Combining the CDR3 with reference TRBV7-2 and TRBJ1-1 gives the whole variable domain GAGVSQSPSNKVTEKGKDVELRCDPISGHTALYWYRQSLGQGLEFLIYFQGNSAPDKSGLPSDRFSAERTGGSVSTLTIQRTQQEDSAVYLCARANTEAFFGQGTRLTVV.